Below, 14 T cell receptor beta chains from the same sample are listed, as sequenced in a study of T cells in Graves' hyperthyroidism and ophthalmopathy. Amplification targeted TCR beta CDR3 regions from RNA transcripts. The study used the HTBI primer set for a first-round RT-PCR of the TCR CDR3. In TCRdb, the multiplex PCR reads were re-called with MiXCR into one record per CDR3 protein. The sample yields some 350,000 distinct CDR3 sequences, around a quarter seen once. Sequenced sample: blood. The receptors originated from a man aged 45 to 65 with Graves' hyperthyroidism.

The table lists this clonotype with many counts. V and J are TRBV7-8 and TRBJ2-5; no clear D. CDR3 size: 12 residues. The germline V and J ends were trimmed by 6 bases and 2 bases, with 7 bases remaining between them. Germline-derived CDR1 and CDR2 are SGHVS and FQNEAQ. CDR3 residues: CASSSGQETQYF. Here the CDR3 DNA reads TGTGCCAGCAGTTCCGGGCAAGAGACCCAGTACTTC.

The chain employs TRBV7-9 and TRBJ2-1; D possibly corresponds to TRBD2 (6 bases). The germline V and J ends were trimmed by 1 base and 6 bases, with 19 bases remaining between them. CDR1 is SEHNR and CDR2 is FQNEAQ in the germline V gene (reference sequence). The length of the CDR3 is 17 residues. CDR3 DNA sequence: TGTGCCAGCAGCTTAGGGCCCTCTAGCGTTGCGACCAATGAGCAGTTCTTC. Translated, it gives CASSLGPSSVATNEQFF.

This clonotype was seen a handful of times. This rearrangement joins TRBV13 to TRBJ2-7; 8 nucleotides align to TRBD1. J gave up 1 base and V 5 bases, and 4 bases lay outside the gene matches. Germline lookup yields CDR1 PRHDT and CDR2 FYEKMQ (reference sequence). CDR3 size: 14 residues. The CDR3, as DNA: TGTGCCAGCAGCCTACAGGGGGAGTCCTACGAGCAGTACTTC. Amino acids: CASSLQGESYEQYF.

On this clonotype: The germline gene is not matched at one end of the junction; a read error may be the cause. The chain is built from TRBV10-3 and TRBJ2-2; a weak D match, TRBD2 (5 bases). CDR3 length: 13 residues. Germline V gene lookup returns CDR1 ENHRY and CDR2 SYGVKD. The CDR3 DNA sequence: TGTGCCATCACCCGCAGAGTTACCGGGGAGCTGTGTTTT. It specifies CAITRRVTGELCF.

This clonotype came up a few times. V and J are TRBV7-2 and TRBJ1-1; 9 bases are a match to TRBD1. J gave up 3 bases and V 2 bases, and 1 base lay outside the gene matches. The germline V gene encodes CDR1 SGHTA and CDR2 FQGNSA. This CDR3 comprises 14 residues. CDR3 region: CASSLRDRDTEAFF. The CDR3 region has the DNA TGTGCCAGCAGCTTACGGGACAGGGACACTGAAGCTTTCTTT.

This clonotype appeared a few times. The rearrangement uses TRBV19 and TRBJ2-5, with 10 bases fitting TRBD2. Germline V gene sequence: CDR1 LNHDA, CDR2 SQIVND (reference sequence). The CDR3 covers 15 residues. J gave up 7 bases and V 7 bases, and 12 bases lay outside the gene matches. This CDR3 is CASTTSGRAGGTQYF. The CDR3, as DNA: TGTGCCAGTACCACCAGCGGGAGGGCCGGCGGGACCCAGTACTTC.

This clonotype was seen a handful of times. This sequence joins TRBV7-2 and TRBJ2-7; D is uncertain. Trimming shortened V by 5 bases and J by 5 bases, and 7 bases separated the two germline ends. CDR3 length: 11 residues. The V gene's germline CDR1 is SGHTA and CDR2 FQGNSA. CDR3 nucleotides: TGTGCCAGCAGCGCTGCTAACGAGCAGTACTTC. Its protein product is CASSAANEQYF.

V and J are TRBV3-1 and TRBJ1-2; unclear D gene. With 7 bases removed from V and 4 bases from J, the gap between germline ends came to 13 bases. There are 13 residues in the CDR3. Germline-derived CDR1 and CDR2 are LGHDT and YNNKEL (reference sequence). The CDR3 coding sequence is TGTGCCAGCACCAACCGGGATTTCTATGGCTACACCTTC. Amino acids: CASTNRDFYGYTF.

The CDR3 DNA sequence: TGTGCCAGCAGCCTAGGGGGAGCGGGCTCCTACGAGCAGTACTTC. It encodes CASSLGGAGSYEQYF. The chain links TRBV9 to TRBJ2-7; D tentatively reads TRBD1 or TRBD2 (6 bases each). CDR3 size: 15 residues. The germline gives CDR1 SGDLS, CDR2 YYNGEE. V lost 4 bases and J 0 bases, leaving 14 bases between the germline ends.

In its sample, this clonotype was seen a few times. The genes are TRBV5-6 and TRBJ1-1; the match to TRBD1 covers 9 bases. CDR1 SGHDT and CDR2 YYEEEE come from the germline V gene. V shed 1 base and J 6 bases; nucleotides not matched to a gene: 7. The CDR3 loop spans 15 amino acids. DNA for the CDR3: TGTGCCAGCAGCTTGACGACAGGGGGTAACGCTGAAGCTTTCTTT. As protein: CASSLTTGGNAEAFF.

A word on this clonotype: A much larger clone lies one base from this, so it may be a read error. In nucleotides, the CDR3 is TGTGCCAGCACGACAGATAACTATGGCTACACCTTC. It specifies CASTTDNYGYTF. The chain recombines TRBV2 with TRBJ1-2, with D tentatively TRBD1 (5 bases). Germline loops: CDR1 SNHLY, CDR2 FYNNEI. V lost 7 bases and J lost 1, with 7 bases in between. The CDR3 has 12 amino acids.

The sample holds a few counts of this clonotype. The chain combines TRBV11-2 with TRBJ2-3, with D unclear. The CDR3 has 15 amino acids. Trimming pared 1 base from V and 5 bases from J, leaving 13 bases between. The V gene's germline CDR1 is SGHAT and CDR2 FQNNGV. The CDR3 nucleotides are TGTGCCAGCAGCTTAGTCCCTAGTCTAGAAGATACGCAGTATTTT. Amino acids: CASSLVPSLEDTQYF. The full variable domain, with the rest looked up from reference TRBV11-2 and TRBJ2-3, is EAGVAQSPRYKIIEKRQSVAFWCNPISGHATLYWYQQILGQGPKLLIQFQNNGVVDDSQLPKDRFSAERLKGVDSTLKIQPAKLEDSAVYLCASSLVPSLEDTQYFGPGTRLTVL.

CDR3 sequence: CATSIGPAETQYF. The CDR3, as DNA: TGTGCCACCAGCATTGGTCCAGCGGAGACCCAGTACTTC. This chain joins TRBV15 and TRBJ2-5; no clear D gene. Germline values: CDR1 LNHNV, CDR2 YYDKDF (reference sequence). V lost 4 bases, J lost 5 bases, and 11 bases lay in between. The length of the CDR3 is 13 residues.

The genes are TRBV12-3 or TRBV12-4 and TRBJ2-3; TRBD2 agrees at 10 bases. The CDR3 covers 17 residues. V was clipped by 3 bases and J by 3 bases; unmatched bases: 9. CDR3 protein: CASSLGWLAGATDTQYF. In DNA form, the CDR3 reads TGTGCCAGCAGTTTGGGTTGGCTAGCGGGAGCGACAGATACGCAGTATTTT.